The rows below give T cell receptor beta chains drawn from one sample of a study of beta chain features in type 1 diabetes. Generated by immunoSEQ multiplex PCR, the TCRdb table keeps only in-frame clones and is missing some. There are some 150,000 clones in the sample; more than 9% occur only once, and approximately 1.3% lies in the top ten. The specimen was naive CD4+ T cells from blood. Source of these receptors: a man aged 18 to 29 in good health. The CDR3 runs from the conserved cysteine through the conserved F or W. The D gene is left open where the match is weak. A row's size may be missing; if present it is once, few, many or a size class.

J gene	D gene	V gene	CDR3 length	clone size	CDR3 DNA	CDR3 protein
TRBJ1-3	.	TRBV4-2	12	many	TGTGCCAGCAGCCAAGATCGTGACACCATATATTTT	CASSQDRDTIYF
TRBJ2-5	TRBD1	TRBV6-6	14	.	TGTGCCAGCAGTGTAGGGACAGGGACGGAGACCCAGTACTTC	CASSVGTGTETQYF
TRBJ2-7	TRBD1	TRBV7-2	15	.	TGTGCCAGCAGCTTCTCGGACAGGCCCTCCTACGAGCAGTACTTC	CASSFSDRPSYEQYF
TRBJ2-2	TRBD2	TRBV7-6	16	.	TGTGCCAGCGTGCGCGGTGGCGGGGGGACCACCGGGGAGCTGTTTTTT	CASVRGGGGTTGELFF
TRBJ2-3	.	TRBV11-2	12	.	TGTGCCAGCAGCAGAGTCACAGATACGCAGTATTTT	CASSRVTDTQYF
TRBJ1-4	.	TRBV2	12	few	TGTGCCAGCAGTGAAACTGGTGAAAAACTGTTTTTT	CASSETGEKLFF
TRBJ2-5	TRBD1	TRBV7-2	13	.	TGTGCCGTCGGGGACAGGGCAGAAGAGACCCAGTACTTC	CAVGDRAEETQYF
TRBJ1-5	.	TRBV13	15	few	TGTGCCAGCAGCTTGTCCAGGGAGGGCAATCAGCCCCAGCATTTT	CASSLSREGNQPQHF
TRBJ1-5	TRBD1	TRBV4-3	15	.	TGCGCCAGCAGCCAAGAGGCCAGGGGGCCTCACCCCCAGCATTTT	CASSQEARGPHPQHF
TRBJ2-1	TRBD2	TRBV7-8	15	.	TGTGCCAGCAGCGACTTAGCGGGGGCTTACAATGAGCAGTTCTTC	CASSDLAGAYNEQFF
TRBJ2-6	.	TRBV7-2	18	.	TGTGCCAGCAGCGGGAACCGGGAACTAACCTCTGGGGCCAACGTCCTGACTTTC	CASSGNRELTSGANVLTF
TRBJ1-2	.	TRBV6-6	12	few	TGTGCCAGCAGTTACGGGGGGTACGGCTACACCTTC	CASSYGGYGYTF
TRBJ2-5	.	TRBV25-1	13	.	TGTGCCAGCAGTGAGGGGGCACTAGAGACCCAGTACTTC	CASSEGALETQYF
TRBJ2-2	TRBD1	TRBV5-1	16	.	TGCGCCAGCAGCTCCGGGACAGGGACGAACACCGGGGAGCTGTTTTTT	CASSSGTGTNTGELFF
TRBJ2-7	.	TRBV20-1	11	few	TGCAGTGCTAGAGTAAACTACGAGCAGTACTTC	CSARVNYEQYF
TRBJ2-1	TRBD1	TRBV5-1	14	.	TGCGCCAGCAGAGCTACGGGACAGTACAATGAGCAGTTCTTC	CASRATGQYNEQFF
TRBJ1-1	TRBD1	TRBV4-3	16	few	TGCGCCAGCAGCCAACCGACAGGGAGACGGAACACTGAAGCTTTCTTT	CASSQPTGRRNTEAFF
TRBJ2-7	TRBD2	TRBV5-1	16	few	TGCGCCAGCAGCTTGGCGGCGGGAGCGGGGGGATACGAGCAGTACTTC	CASSLAAGAGGYEQYF
TRBJ2-1	.	TRBV6-5	16	few	TGTGCCAGCAGTTACTCGACCAGGGGCGATCTGACGGAGCAGTTCTTC	CASSYSTRGDLTEQFF
TRBJ1-1	.	TRBV7-2	14	.	TGTGCCAGCAGCAGGACTTCAGGGGACACTGAAGCTTTCTTT	CASSRTSGDTEAFF
TRBJ2-1	.	TRBV9	16	.	TGTGCCAGCAGCCTATCCGGGACACCGCCAGTAGATGAGCAGTTCTTC	CASSLSGTPPVDEQFF
TRBJ1-1	.	TRBV5-1	14	once	TGCGCCAGTCGGCAGGGGTCTACGAACACTGAAGCTTTCTTT	CASRQGSTNTEAFF
TRBJ2-7	.	TRBV2	12	few	TGTGCCAGCAGTCGTATCGTCTACGAGCAGTACTTC	CASSRIVYEQYF
TRBJ2-3	TRBD1	TRBV5-1	14	few	TGCGCCAGCAGCTGGACAGGGAGCACAGATACGCAGTATTTT	CASSWTGSTDTQYF
TRBJ2-2	.	TRBV5-1	16	.	TGCGCCAGCAGCCCTAGGGACATACGGAACACCGGGGAGCTGTTTTTT	CASSPRDIRNTGELFF
TRBJ2-4	TRBD2	TRBV7-2	13	few	TGTGCCAGCAGCGAGACTAGCTTAGGCATTCAGTACTTC	CASSETSLGIQYF
TRBJ1-2	.	TRBV7-3	15	few	TGTGCCAGCAGCTTAACGCCGGGGGATAACTATGGCTACACCTTC	CASSLTPGDNYGYTF
TRBJ2-7	.	TRBV28	13	.	TGTGCCAGCAGTTTAGAGGTACCCTACGAGCAGTACTTC	CASSLEVPYEQYF
TRBJ2-1	TRBD2	TRBV28	16	many	TGTGCCAGCAGTTTGGGGGGGACCAGCTCCTACAATGAGCAGTTCTTC	CASSLGGTSSYNEQFF
TRBJ2-5	.	TRBV4-2	15	few	TGTGCCAGCAGCCAAACCCCGGGACAACAAGAGACCCAGTACTTC	CASSQTPGQQETQYF
TRBJ2-7	TRBD1	TRBV6-6	16	few	TGTGCCAGCAGTTACCAACTGGGACAGGCGTCCTACGAGCAGTACTTC	CASSYQLGQASYEQYF
TRBJ1-2	.	TRBV7-9	13	many	TGTGCCAGCAGCCCCGGTGCTAACTATGGCTACACCTTC	CASSPGANYGYTF
TRBJ2-7	TRBD1	TRBV7-2	14	few	TGTGCCAGCAGCCGGACAGGGGGCACCTACGAGCAGTACTTC	CASSRTGGTYEQYF
TRBJ2-5	.	TRBV18	15	many	TGTGCCAGCTCACCACAACAGGAACTCCAAGAGACCCAGTACTTC	CASSPQQELQETQYF
TRBJ2-5	TRBD2	TRBV6-5	16	.	TGTGCCAGCAGTTACCAGCGGGGGGCCGGGGAAGAGACCCAGTACTTC	CASSYQRGAGEETQYF
TRBJ2-5	TRBD1	TRBV5-6	15	.	TGTGCCAGCAGCTTGGGATGGGACAGTCTAGGAGAGCAGTACTTC	CASSLGWDSLGEQYF
TRBJ2-5	TRBD1	TRBV27	15	.	TGTGCCAGCAGTTTCCAGGGGGCAGGGGAAGAGACCCAGTACTTC	CASSFQGAGEETQYF